This TCR beta chain was identified in a study of identical twins. Findings and caveats of the study: Part of the zero-insertion signal could reflect confounding by invariant MAIT and iNKT cells. Compared with models, monozygotic twins showed more out-of-frame TCR alpha sharing.

This clonotype was seen only a few times. Its antigen is not known. This CDR3 spans 12 amino acids. Germline assignment: CDR1 DFQATT and CDR2 SNEGSKA (reference sequence). Trimming took off 6 bases at V and 2 bases at J, with 11 bases between the two ends. It was template switching that added a universal primer site, and there were unique molecular identifiers on the cDNA. TCRdb re-called the 5' RACE reads through MiXCR, storing one row per CDR3 protein. The sample consists of some 1,700,000 distinct CDR3 sequences, around 29% of them appearing once. The rearrangement links TRBV20-1 to TRBJ2-7; D not certain. Sequencing input: cord blood. The receptor's source is a newborn girl in good health. The CDR3 nucleotides read TGCAGTGCCCAGCACATAACCTACGAGCAGTACTTC. Protein sequence: CSAQHITYEQYF.